These 11 T cell receptor beta chains were sequenced from one sample in a study of blood T cell repertoires in COVID-19 (dated by TCRdb to 2020 to 2021). Library preparation employed the immunoSEQ multiplex PCR assay. Drawn from immuneACCESS, this table holds only the in-frame rearrangements with V and J called that TCRdb kept. Clones are partly lost; checked studies trace under half to an unresolved V gene and leave the rest unexplained. For this sample there are roughly 60,000 clones; about four fifths appear just once. Less than 30% of the sample belongs to the ten largest clones. The specimen sequenced was peripheral blood. The receptors originated from a human donor in a cohort sampled during active COVID-19.

This chain joins TRBV10-3 and TRBJ1-6; 9 nucleotides align to TRBD1. The germline CDR1 and CDR2 sequences are ENHRY and SYGVKD. This CDR3 region has 14 residues. The J segment lost 9 bases and the V segment lost 4 bases, leaving 4 bases of the junction unmatched. The CDR3 protein is CAISAGTGFSPLHF. The CDR3 region has the DNA TGTGCCATCAGTGCCGGGACAGGGTTTTCACCCCTCCACTTT.

The rearrangement links TRBV7-2 to TRBJ2-3; D may be TRBD2 (5 bases). The germline V gene has CDR1 SGHTA and CDR2 FQGNSA. CDR3 length equals 14 residues. Trimming took 4 bases from V and 2 from J, leaving 10 bases between them. This CDR3 reads CASSSGITTDTQYF. The CDR3, as DNA: TGTGCCAGCAGCTCCGGGATCACCACAGATACGCAGTATTTT.

This chain uses TRBV28 with TRBJ2-1; D unclear. The CDR3 runs to 13 residues. Germline V gene sequence: CDR1 MDHEN, CDR2 SYDVKM. The ends were cut back, 5 bases at V and 9 bases at J, with 14 bases in the middle. Here the CDR3 reads CASSPLRGLEQFF. Here the CDR3 DNA reads TGTGCCAGCAGTCCGCTTAGAGGTCTTGAGCAGTTCTTC.

The rearrangement uses TRBV7-9 and TRBJ1-2; TRBD1 might be the D (5 bases). CDR1 is SEHNR, CDR2 FQNEAQ, per germline (reference sequence). V was clipped by 4 bases and J by 2 bases, with 11 bases between them. The CDR3 consists of 14 residues. DNA for the CDR3: TGTGCCAGCAGCTCATTGGGGGGGAACTATGGCTACACCTTC. Residues: CASSSLGGNYGYTF.

The V gene is TRBV27, the J gene TRBJ2-1, with D maybe TRBD2 (5 bases). The CDR3 loop spans 15 amino acids. Trimming removed 6 bases at V and 7 bases at J, with 19 bases between. Looked up from germline, CDR1 is MNHEY and CDR2 is SMNVEV (reference sequence). CDR3 nucleotide sequence: TGTGCCAGCAGCCTATCGGGGAATCTCAGGAATGAGCAGTTCTTC. Translating gives CASSLSGNLRNEQFF.

The V and J genes are TRBV19 and TRBJ2-5; D unclear. V was cut by 2 bases and J by 1 base, with 14 bases left in between. Germline V gene data show CDR1 as LNHDA and CDR2 as SQIVND (reference sequence). The CDR3 spans 16 residues. CDR3 bases: TGTGCCAGTAGTATATCTGGGCTTCCCCCCCAAGAGACCCAGTACTTC. It encodes CASSISGLPPQETQYF.

The chain recombines TRBV10-3 with TRBJ2-5; unclear D gene. V was clipped by 3 bases and J by 1 base, with 9 bases between them. Germline values: CDR1 ENHRY, CDR2 SYGVKD. The CDR3 covers 14 residues. CDR3 sequence: CAISDSGSQETQYF. The DNA of the CDR3 is TGTGCCATCAGTGACTCGGGTAGCCAAGAGACCCAGTACTTC.

This clone was recorded only once. The junction departs from germline at one end; a sequencing error may be responsible. V is TRBV5-8 and J is TRBJ2-3; the match to TRBD2 covers 8 bases. Germline CDR1 SGHTS, CDR2 YDEGEE. The CDR3 length is 12 residues. The CDR3 region has the DNA TGTGCCAGCACCATGAGGACCGGGGGGGCGGATTTT. Encoded protein: CASTMRTGGADF.

V is TRBV28 and J is TRBJ2-7, with a weak D call TRBD2 (6 bases). The CDR3 covers 14 residues. Germline V gene sequence: CDR1 MDHEN, CDR2 SYDVKM. V lost 8 bases and J lost 0, with 14 bases in between. CDR3 amino acids: CASPRDSSSYEQYF. In nucleotides, the CDR3 is TGTGCCAGCCCGCGGGACTCCAGCTCCTACGAGCAGTACTTC.

This chain links TRBV28 with TRBJ2-3; 8 bases map to TRBD1. The junction had 6 bases not matched to a gene; V was cut back by 4 bases and J by 3 bases. The CDR3 is made up of 15 amino acids. Germline lookup yields CDR1 MDHEN and CDR2 SYDVKM. CDR3 DNA sequence: TGTGCCAGCAGTTCCGGGACAGGTGGGACAGATACGCAGTATTTT. This translates into CASSSGTGGTDTQYF.

J is TRBJ1-5 and V is TRBV7-8; weak D call: TRBD1 (5 bases). Germline-derived CDR1 and CDR2 are SGHVS and FQNEAQ. V was trimmed by 3 bases and J by 6 bases, leaving 12 bases between them. The CDR3 sequence is 14 residues long. As DNA, the CDR3 is TGTGCCAGCAGCTTGGATCAGGGAGGTCAGCCCCAGCATTTT. Translating gives CASSLDQGGQPQHF.